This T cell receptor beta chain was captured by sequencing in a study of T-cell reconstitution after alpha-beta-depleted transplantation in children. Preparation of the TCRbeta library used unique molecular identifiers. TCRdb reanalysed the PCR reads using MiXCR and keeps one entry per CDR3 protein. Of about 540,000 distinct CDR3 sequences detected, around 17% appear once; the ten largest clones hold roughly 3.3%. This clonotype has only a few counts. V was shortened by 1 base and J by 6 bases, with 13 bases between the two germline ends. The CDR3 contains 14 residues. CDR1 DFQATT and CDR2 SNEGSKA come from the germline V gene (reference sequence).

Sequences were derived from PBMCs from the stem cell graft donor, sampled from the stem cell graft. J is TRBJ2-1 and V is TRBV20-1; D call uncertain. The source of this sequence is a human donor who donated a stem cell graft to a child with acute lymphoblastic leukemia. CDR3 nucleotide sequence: TGCAGTGCTAGAGGACCACAGAGGTTCAATGAGCAGTTCTTC. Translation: CSARGPQRFNEQFF.